This T cell receptor (beta chain) was captured by sequencing in a study of CD8 T cells in ankylosing spondylitis. Study-level results: Clones tied to disease were said to be significantly enriched in matched ankylosing spondylitis synovial fluid. Ankylosing spondylitis blood appeared to carry a characteristic TCR beta motif of fewer than 10 highly homologous variants.

V trimming: 2 bases; J trimming: 0 bases; junction bases outside the gene matches: 7. The CDR3 runs to 17 residues. Germline V CDR1 and CDR2: SQVTM, ANQGSEA. This clonotype was seen a few times. The antigen is unknown. Each CDR3 protein gets one entry after TCRdb re-called the 5' RACE reads with MiXCR. The table lists 670,000 or so distinct CDR3 sequences, 19% of them singletons. The receptor comes from a male donor with ankylosing spondylitis. The specimen sequenced was blood, either unsorted or a sorted T cell fraction (not recorded which). The V and J genes are TRBV29-1 and TRBJ2-6; 7 nucleotides agree with TRBD1. CDR3 loop: CSVEPQDRSSGANVLTF. CDR3 sequence (DNA): TGCAGCGTTGAACCCCAGGACAGGAGCTCTGGGGCCAACGTCCTGACTTTC.